This T cell receptor beta chain was recorded in a study of shared clonotypes between healthy human individuals. Assay: immunoSEQ multiplex PCR; the TCRdb copy retains only in-frame clones and omits some. The sample includes 2 million to 3 million clones, roughly 93% seen only once; the top ten take about 0.38%. Germline values: CDR1 LNHDA, CDR2 SQIVND (reference sequence). This CDR3 spans 14 amino acids. Trimming pared 4 bases from V and 9 bases from J, leaving 16 bases between. The V gene is TRBV19, the J gene TRBJ2-1; D is possibly TRBD1 (6 bases). The sequence was collected from a man aged 18 to 29 in good health. Some clones in this sample may be carry-over from other donors' samples. Sequenced sample: naive CD4+ T cells from PBMCs. Noted subset: CD45RA+ positively selected. In nucleotides, the CDR3 is TGTGCCAGTAGTAGTGGGGGCGCGGTCGGTGAGCAGTTCTTC. Protein sequence: CASSSGGAVGEQFF.